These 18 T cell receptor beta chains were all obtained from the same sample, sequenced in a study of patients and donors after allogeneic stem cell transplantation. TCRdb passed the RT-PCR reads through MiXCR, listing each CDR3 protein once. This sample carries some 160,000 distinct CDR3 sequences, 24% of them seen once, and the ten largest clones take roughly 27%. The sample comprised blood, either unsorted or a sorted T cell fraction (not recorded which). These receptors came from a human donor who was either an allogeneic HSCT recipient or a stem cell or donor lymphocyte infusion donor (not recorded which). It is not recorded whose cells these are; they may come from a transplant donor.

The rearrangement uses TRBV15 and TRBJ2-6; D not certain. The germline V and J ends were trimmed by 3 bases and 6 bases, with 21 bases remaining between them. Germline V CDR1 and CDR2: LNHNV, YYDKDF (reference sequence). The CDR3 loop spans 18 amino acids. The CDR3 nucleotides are TGTGCCACCAGCAGTACACCCCGTGGTGCCGCTCTGGCCAACGTCCTGACTTTC. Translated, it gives CATSSTPRGAALANVLTF.

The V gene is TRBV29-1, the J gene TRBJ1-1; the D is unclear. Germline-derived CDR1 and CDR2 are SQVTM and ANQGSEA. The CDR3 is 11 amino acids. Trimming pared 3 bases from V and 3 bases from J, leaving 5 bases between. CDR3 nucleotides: TGCAGCGTTGATTGGGACACTGAAGCTTTCTTT. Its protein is CSVDWDTEAFF. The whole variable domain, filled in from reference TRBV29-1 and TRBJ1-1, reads SAVISQKPSRDICQRGTSLTIQCQVDSQVTMMFWYRQQPGQSLTLIATANQGSEATYESGFVIDKFPISRPNLTFSTLTVSNMSPEDSSIYLCSVDWDTEAFFGQGTRLTVV.

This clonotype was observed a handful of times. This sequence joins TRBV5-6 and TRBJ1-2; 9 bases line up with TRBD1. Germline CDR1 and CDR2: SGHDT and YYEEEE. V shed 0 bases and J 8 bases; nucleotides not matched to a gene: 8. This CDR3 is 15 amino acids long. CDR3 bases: TGTGCCAGCAGCTTGGTCTCGGGACAGGGTGAGGGCTACACCTTC. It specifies CASSLVSGQGEGYTF.

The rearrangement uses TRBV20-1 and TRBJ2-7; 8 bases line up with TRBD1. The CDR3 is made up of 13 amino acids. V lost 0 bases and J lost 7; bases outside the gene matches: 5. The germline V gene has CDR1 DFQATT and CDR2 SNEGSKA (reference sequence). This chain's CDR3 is CSARDRGQGEQYF. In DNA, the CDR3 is TGCAGTGCTAGAGACCGAGGACAGGGAGAGCAGTACTTC.

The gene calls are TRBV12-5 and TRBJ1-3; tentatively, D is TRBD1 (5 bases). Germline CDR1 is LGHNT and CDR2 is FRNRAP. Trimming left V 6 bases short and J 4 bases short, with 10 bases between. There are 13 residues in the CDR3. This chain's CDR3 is CASGQGKGNTIYF. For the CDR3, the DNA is TGTGCTAGTGGGCAGGGCAAGGGAAACACCATATATTTT. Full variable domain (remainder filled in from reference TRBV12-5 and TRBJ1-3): DARVTQTPRHKVTEMGQEVTMRCQPILGHNTVFWYRQTMMQGLELLAYFRNRAPLDDSGMPKDRFSAEMPDATLATLKIQPSEPRDSAVYFCASGQGKGNTIYFGEGSWLTVV.

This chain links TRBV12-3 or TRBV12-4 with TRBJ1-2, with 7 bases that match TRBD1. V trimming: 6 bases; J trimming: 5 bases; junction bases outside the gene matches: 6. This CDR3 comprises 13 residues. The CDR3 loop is CASSTTGDYGYTF. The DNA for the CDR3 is TGTGCCAGCAGCACTACAGGGGATTATGGCTACACCTTC.

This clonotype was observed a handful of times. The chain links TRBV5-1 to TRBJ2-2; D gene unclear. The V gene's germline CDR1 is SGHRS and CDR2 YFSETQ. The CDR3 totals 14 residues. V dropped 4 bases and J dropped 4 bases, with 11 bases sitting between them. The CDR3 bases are TGCGCCAGCAGCCACCGCTCTAGCACCGGGGAGCTGTTTTTT. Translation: CASSHRSSTGELFF.

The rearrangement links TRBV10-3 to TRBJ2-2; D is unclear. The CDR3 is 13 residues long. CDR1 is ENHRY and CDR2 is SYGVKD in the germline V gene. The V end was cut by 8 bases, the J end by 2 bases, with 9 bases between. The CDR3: CAIRVSNTGELFF. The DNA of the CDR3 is TGTGCCATCCGCGTCAGTAACACCGGGGAGCTGTTTTTT.

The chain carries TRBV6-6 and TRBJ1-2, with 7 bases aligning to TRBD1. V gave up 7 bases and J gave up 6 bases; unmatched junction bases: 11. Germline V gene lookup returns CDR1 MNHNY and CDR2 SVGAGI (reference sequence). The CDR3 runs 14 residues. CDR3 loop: CASTRRGRGNGYTF. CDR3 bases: TGTGCCAGCACTCGTAGGGGCAGGGGGAATGGCTACACCTTC.

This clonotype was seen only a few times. The CDR3 coding sequence is TGTGCCAGCAGTGGAAGGGTATTCAACTATGGCTACACCTTC. Residues: CASSGRVFNYGYTF. V usage is TRBV6-1 and J usage is TRBJ1-2; the D is unclear. The germline V and J ends were trimmed by 4 bases and 2 bases, with 11 bases remaining between them. The length of the CDR3 is 14 residues. Germline assignment: CDR1 MNHNS and CDR2 SASEGT.

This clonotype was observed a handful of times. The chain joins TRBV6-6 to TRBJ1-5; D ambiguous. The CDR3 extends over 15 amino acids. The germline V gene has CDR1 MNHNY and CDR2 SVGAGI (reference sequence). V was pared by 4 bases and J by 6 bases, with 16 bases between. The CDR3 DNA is TGTGCCAGCAGTTCCTTGGGAATAGTATTTCAGCCCCAGCATTTT. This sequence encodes CASSSLGIVFQPQHF.

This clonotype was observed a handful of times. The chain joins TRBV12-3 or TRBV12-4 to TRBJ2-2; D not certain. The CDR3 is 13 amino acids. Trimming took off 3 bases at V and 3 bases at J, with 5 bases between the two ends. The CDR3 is CASSFHHTGELFF. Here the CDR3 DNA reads TGTGCCAGCAGTTTTCACCACACCGGGGAGCTGTTTTTT.

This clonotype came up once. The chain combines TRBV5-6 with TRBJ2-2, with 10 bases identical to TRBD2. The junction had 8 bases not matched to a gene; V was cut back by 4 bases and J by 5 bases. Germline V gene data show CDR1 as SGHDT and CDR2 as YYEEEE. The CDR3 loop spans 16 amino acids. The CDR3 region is CASSPLAGGLTGELFF. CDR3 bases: TGTGCCAGCAGCCCGTTAGCGGGAGGTCTAACCGGGGAGCTGTTTTTT.

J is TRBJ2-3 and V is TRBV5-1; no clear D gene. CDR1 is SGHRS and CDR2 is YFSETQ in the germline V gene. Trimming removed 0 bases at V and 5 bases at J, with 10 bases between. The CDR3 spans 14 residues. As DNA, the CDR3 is TGCGCCAGCAGCTTGGAAGGGATGTTAGATACGCAGTATTTT. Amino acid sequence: CASSLEGMLDTQYF.

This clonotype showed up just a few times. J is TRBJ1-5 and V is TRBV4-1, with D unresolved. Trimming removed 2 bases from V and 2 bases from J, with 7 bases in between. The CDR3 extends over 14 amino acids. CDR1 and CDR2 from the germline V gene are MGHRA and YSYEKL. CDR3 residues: CASSQSDGNQPQHF. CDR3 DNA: TGCGCCAGCAGCCAATCGGACGGCAATCAGCCCCAGCATTTT.

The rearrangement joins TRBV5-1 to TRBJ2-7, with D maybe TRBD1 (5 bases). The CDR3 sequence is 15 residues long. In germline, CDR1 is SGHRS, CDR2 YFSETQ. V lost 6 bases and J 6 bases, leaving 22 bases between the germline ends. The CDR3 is CASNPAVDPQGEQYF. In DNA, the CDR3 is TGCGCCAGCAACCCCGCAGTAGATCCCCAGGGCGAGCAGTACTTC.

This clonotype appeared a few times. The CDR3 DNA reads TGCGCCAGCAGCTTGGATCTGAATGGCTACACCTTC. Its protein is CASSLDLNGYTF. The chain combines TRBV5-1 with TRBJ1-2; D ambiguous. Trimming took off 0 bases at V and 6 bases at J, with 6 bases between the two ends. This CDR3 comprises 12 residues. Germline V CDR1 and CDR2: SGHRS, YFSETQ.

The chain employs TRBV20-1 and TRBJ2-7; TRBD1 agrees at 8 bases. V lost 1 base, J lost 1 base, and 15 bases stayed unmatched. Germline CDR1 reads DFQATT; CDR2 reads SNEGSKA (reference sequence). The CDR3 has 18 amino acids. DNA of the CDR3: TGCAGTGCTAGAGCCGACGAGCAGATACAGGGGGATTCCTACGAGCAGTACTTC. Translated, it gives CSARADEQIQGDSYEQYF.